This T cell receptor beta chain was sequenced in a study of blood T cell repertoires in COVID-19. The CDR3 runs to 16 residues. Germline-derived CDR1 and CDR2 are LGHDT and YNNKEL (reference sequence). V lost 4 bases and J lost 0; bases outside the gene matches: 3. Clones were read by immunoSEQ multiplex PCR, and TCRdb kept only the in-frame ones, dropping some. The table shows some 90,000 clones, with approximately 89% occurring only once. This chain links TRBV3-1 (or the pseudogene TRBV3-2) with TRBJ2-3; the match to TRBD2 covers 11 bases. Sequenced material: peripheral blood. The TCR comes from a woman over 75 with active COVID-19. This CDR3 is CASSPRTSGSTDTQYF. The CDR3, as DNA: TGTGCCAGCAGCCCTCGGACTAGCGGGAGCACAGATACGCAGTATTTT.